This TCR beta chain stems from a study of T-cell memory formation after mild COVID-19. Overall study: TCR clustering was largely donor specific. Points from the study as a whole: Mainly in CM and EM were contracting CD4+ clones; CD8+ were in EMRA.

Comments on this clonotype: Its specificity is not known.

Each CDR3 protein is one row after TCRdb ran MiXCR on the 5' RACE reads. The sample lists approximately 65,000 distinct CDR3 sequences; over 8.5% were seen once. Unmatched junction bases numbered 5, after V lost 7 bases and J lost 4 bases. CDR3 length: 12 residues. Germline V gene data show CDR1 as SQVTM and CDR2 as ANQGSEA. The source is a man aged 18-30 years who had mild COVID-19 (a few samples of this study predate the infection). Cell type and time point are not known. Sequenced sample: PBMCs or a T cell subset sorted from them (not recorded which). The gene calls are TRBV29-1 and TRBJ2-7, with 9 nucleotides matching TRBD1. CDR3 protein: CSASGTGYEQYF. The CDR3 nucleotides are TGCAGCGCATCCGGGACAGGGTACGAGCAGTACTTC.